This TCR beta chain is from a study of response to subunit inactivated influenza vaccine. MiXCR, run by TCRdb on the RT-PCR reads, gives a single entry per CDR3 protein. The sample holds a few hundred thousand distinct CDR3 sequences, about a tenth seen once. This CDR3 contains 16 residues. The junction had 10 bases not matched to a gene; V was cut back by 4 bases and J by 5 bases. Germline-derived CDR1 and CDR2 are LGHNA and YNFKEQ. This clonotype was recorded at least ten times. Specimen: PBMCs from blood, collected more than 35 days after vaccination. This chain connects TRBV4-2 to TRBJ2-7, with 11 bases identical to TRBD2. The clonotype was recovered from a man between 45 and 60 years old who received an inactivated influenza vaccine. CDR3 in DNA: TGTGCCAGCAGCCTGGCAGAGACTAGCGGGGCCAACGAGCAGTACTTC. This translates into CASSLAETSGANEQYF.